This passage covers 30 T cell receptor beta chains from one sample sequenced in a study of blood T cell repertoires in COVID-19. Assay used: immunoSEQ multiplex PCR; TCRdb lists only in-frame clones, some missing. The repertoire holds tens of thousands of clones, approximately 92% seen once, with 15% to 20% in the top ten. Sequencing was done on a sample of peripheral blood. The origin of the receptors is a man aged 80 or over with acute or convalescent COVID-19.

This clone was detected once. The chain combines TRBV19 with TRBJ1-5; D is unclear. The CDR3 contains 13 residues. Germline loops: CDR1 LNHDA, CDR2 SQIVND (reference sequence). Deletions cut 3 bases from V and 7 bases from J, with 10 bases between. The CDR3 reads CASSIEGRQPQHF. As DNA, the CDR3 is TGTGCCAGTAGTATTGAGGGTAGGCAGCCCCAGCATTTT.

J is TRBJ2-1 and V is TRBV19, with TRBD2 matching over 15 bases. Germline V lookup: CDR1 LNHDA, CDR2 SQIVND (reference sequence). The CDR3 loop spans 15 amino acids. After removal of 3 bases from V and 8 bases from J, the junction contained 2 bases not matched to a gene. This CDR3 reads CASSMGLAGGYEQFF. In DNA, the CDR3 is TGTGCCAGTAGTATGGGACTAGCGGGGGGTTATGAGCAGTTCTTC.

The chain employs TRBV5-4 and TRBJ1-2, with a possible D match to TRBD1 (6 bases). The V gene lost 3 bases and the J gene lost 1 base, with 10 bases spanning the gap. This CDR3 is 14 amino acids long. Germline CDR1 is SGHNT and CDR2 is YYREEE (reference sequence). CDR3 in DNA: TGTGCCAGCAGCTCCCTACAGGGTAACTATGGCTACACCTTC. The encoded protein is CASSSLQGNYGYTF.

The CDR3 sequence is CASSSRQTAYQETQYF. The DNA for the CDR3 is TGTGCCAGCAGCTCAAGACAGACTGCTTACCAAGAGACCCAGTACTTC. The gene calls are TRBV5-8 and TRBJ2-5; D may be TRBD1 (5 bases). CDR3 size: 16 residues. Per the germline V gene, CDR1 is SGHTS and CDR2 is YDEGEE. V gave up 3 bases and J gave up 0 bases, with 15 bases separating them.

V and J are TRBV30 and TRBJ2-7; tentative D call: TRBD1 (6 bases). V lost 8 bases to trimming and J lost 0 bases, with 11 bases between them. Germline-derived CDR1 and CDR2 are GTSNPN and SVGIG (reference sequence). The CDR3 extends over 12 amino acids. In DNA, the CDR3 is TGTGCCAGGCAGGGGTCCTCCTACGAGCAGTACTTC. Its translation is CARQGSSYEQYF.

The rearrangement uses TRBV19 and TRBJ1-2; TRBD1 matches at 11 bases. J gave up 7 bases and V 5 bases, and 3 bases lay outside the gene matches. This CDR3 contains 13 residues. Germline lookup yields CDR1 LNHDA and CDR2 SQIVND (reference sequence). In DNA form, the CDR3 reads TGTGCCAGTAGTCGGACAGGGGGCTTTGGCTACACCTTC. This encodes CASSRTGGFGYTF.

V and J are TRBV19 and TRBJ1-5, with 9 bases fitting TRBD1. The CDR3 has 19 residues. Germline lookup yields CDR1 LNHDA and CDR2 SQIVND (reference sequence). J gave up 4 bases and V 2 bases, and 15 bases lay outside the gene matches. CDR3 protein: CASSISRGVGQGLNQPQHF. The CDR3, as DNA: TGTGCCAGTAGTATAAGTCGGGGGGTCGGACAGGGGTTGAATCAGCCCCAGCATTTT. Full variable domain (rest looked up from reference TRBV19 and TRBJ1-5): DGGITQSPKYLFRKEGQNVTLSCEQNLNHDAMYWYRQDPGQGLRLIYYSQIVNDFQKGDIAEGYSVSREKKESFPLTVTSAQKNPTAFYLCASSISRGVGQGLNQPQHFGDGTRLSIL.

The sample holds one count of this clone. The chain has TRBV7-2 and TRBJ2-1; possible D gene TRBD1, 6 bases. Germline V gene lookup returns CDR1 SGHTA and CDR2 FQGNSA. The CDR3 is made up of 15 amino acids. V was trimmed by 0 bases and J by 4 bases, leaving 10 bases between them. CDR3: CASSLAGAAYNEQFF. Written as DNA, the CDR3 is TGTGCCAGCAGCTTAGCGGGGGCCGCTTACAATGAGCAGTTCTTC.

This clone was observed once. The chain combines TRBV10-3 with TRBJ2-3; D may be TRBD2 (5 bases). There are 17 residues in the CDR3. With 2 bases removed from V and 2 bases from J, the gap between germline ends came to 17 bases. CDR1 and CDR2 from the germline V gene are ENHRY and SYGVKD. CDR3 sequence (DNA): TGTGCCATCAGTGAGCCCGCGGGCATTCTCAACACAGATACGCAGTATTTT. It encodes CAISEPAGILNTDTQYF.

The CDR3 coding sequence is TGTGCCAGCAGTTACTTTGGCAGGGGGAACACTGAAGCTTTCTTT. Amino acid sequence: CASSYFGRGNTEAFF. The rearrangement links TRBV6-6 to TRBJ1-1; D is possibly TRBD1 (6 bases). V lost 1 base, J lost 1 base, and 10 bases lay in between. Germline V gene lookup returns CDR1 MNHNY and CDR2 SVGAGI (reference sequence). CDR3 length: 15 residues.

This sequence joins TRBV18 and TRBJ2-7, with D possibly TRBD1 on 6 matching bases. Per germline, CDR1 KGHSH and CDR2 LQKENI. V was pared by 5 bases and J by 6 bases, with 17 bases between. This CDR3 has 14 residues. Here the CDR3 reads CASSSQGYPGEQYF. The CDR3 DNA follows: TGTGCCAGCTCATCCCAGGGGTATCCGGGCGAGCAGTACTTC.

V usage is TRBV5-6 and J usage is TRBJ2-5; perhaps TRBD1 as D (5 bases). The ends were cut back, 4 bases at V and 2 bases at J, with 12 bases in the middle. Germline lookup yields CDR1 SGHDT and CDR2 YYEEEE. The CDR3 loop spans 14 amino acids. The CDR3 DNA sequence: TGTGCCAGCAGCCTTCGACAGTTACAAGAGACCCAGTACTTC. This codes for CASSLRQLQETQYF.

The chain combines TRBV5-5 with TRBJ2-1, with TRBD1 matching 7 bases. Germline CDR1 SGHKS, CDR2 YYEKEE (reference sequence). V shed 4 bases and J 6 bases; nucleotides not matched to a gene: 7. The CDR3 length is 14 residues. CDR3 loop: CASSQDSGGNEQFF. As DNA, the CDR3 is TGTGCCAGCAGCCAGGACTCAGGGGGCAATGAGCAGTTCTTC. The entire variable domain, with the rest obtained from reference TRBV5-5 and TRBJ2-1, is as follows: DAGVTQSPTHLIKTRGQQVTLRCSPISGHKSVSWYQQVLGQGPQFIFQYYEKEERGRGNFPDRFSARQFPNYSSELNVNALLLGDSALYLCASSQDSGGNEQFFGPGTRLTVL.

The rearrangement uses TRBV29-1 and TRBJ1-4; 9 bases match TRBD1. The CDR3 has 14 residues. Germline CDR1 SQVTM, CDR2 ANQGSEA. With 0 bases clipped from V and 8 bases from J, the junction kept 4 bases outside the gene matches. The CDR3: CSVEETGGREKLFF. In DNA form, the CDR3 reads TGCAGCGTTGAAGAGACAGGGGGGCGAGAAAAACTGTTTTTT.

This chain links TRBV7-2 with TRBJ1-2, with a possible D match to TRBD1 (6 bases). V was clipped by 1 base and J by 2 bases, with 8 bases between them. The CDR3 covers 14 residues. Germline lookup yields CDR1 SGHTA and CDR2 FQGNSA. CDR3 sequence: CASSLDQGNYGYTF. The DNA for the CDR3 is TGTGCCAGCAGCTTAGATCAGGGGAACTATGGCTACACCTTC.

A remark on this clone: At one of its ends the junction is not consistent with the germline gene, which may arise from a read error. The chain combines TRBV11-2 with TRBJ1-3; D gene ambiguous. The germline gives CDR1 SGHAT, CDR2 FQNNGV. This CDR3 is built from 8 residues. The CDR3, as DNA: TGTGCCAGCAGCCCCGGGTCTTTT. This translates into CASSPGSF.

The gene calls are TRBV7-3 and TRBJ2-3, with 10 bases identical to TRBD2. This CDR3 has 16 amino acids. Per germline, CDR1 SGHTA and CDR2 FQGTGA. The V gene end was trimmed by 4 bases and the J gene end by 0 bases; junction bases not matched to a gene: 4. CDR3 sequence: CASSYTAGGSTDTQYF. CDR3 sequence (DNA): TGTGCCAGCAGCTACACAGCGGGGGGGAGCACAGATACGCAGTATTTT.

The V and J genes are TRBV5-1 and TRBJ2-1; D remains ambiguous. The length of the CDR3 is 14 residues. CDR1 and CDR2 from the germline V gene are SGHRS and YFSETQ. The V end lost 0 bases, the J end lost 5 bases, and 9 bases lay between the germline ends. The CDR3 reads CASSLVAGHNEQFF. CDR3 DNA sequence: TGCGCCAGCAGCTTGGTGGCAGGCCACAATGAGCAGTTCTTC. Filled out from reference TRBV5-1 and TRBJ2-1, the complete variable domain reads KAGVTQTPRYLIKTRGQQVTLSCSPISGHRSVSWYQQTPGQGLQFLFEYFSETQRNKGNFPGRFSGRQFSNSRSEMNVSTLELGDSALYLCASSLVAGHNEQFFGPGTRLTVL.

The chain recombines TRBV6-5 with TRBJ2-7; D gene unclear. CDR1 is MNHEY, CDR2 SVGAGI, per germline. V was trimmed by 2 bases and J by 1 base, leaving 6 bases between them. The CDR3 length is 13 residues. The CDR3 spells CASSYRGSYEQYF. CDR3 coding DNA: TGTGCCAGCAGTTACCGCGGTTCCTACGAGCAGTACTTC.

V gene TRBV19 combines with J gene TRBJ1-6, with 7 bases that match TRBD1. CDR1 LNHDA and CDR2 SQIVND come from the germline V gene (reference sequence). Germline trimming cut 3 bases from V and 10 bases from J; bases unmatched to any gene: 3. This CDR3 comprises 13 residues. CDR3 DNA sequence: TGTGCCAGTAGTATCGACAGGGAATCACCCCTCCACTTT. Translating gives CASSIDRESPLHF.

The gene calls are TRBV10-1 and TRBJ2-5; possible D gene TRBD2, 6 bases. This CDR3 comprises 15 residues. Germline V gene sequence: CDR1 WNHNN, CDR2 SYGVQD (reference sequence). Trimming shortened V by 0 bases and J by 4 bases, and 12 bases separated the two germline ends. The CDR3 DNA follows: TGCGCCAGCAGTGAGTCGGGGACTCCCCGAGAGACCCAGTACTTC. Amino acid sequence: CASSESGTPRETQYF.

CDR3 nucleotides: TGCGCCAGCAGCGCGGGACAGACCACCGATGGCTACACCTTC. This gives the protein CASSAGQTTDGYTF. This chain connects TRBV5-1 to TRBJ1-2; 7 bases map to TRBD1. CDR1 is SGHRS and CDR2 is YFSETQ in the germline V gene. This CDR3 contains 14 residues. V lost 4 bases, J lost 6 bases, and 9 bases stayed unmatched.

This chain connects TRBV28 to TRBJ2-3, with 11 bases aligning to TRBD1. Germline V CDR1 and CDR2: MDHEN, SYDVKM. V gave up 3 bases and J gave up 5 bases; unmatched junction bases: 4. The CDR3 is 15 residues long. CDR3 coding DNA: TGTGCCAGCAGTTTGGGACAGGGGGATGTAGATACGCAGTATTTT. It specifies CASSLGQGDVDTQYF. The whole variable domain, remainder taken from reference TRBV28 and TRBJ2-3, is DVKVTQSSRYLVKRTGEKVFLECVQDMDHENMFWYRQDPGLGLRLIYFSYDVKMKEKGDIPEGYSVSREKKERFSLILESASTNQTSMYLCASSLGQGDVDTQYFGPGTRLTVL.

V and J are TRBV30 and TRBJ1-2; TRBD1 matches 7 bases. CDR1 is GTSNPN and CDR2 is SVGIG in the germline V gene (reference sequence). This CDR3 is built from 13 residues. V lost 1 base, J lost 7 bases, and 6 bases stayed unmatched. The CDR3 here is CAWSGFRGSGYTF. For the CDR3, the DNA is TGTGCCTGGAGTGGCTTCAGGGGGAGTGGCTACACCTTC.

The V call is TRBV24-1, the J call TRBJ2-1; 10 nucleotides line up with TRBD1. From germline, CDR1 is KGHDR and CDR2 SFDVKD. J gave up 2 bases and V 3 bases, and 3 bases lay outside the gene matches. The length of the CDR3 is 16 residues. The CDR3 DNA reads TGTGCCACCAGTGATGGGGACAGGGGTACCTACAATGAGCAGTTCTTC. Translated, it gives CATSDGDRGTYNEQFF.

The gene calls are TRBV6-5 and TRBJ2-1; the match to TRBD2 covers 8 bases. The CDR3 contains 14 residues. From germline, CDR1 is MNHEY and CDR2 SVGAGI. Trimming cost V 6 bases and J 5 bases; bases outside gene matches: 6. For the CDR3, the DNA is TGTGCCAGCAGGGAGCGGGGGCCTGACAATGAGCAGTTCTTC. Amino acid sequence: CASRERGPDNEQFF.

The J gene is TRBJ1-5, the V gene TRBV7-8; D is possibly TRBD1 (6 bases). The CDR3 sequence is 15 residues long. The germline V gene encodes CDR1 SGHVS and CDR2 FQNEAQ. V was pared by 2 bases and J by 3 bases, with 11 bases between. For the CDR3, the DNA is TGTGCCAGCAGCTTACTACAGGGTGACAATCAGCCCCAGCATTTT. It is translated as CASSLLQGDNQPQHF.

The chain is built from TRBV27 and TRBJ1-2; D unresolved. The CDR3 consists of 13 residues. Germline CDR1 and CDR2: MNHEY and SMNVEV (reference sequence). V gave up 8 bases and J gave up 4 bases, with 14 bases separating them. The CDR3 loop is CASAPLGPYGYTF. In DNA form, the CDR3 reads TGTGCCAGCGCCCCACTAGGGCCCTATGGCTACACCTTC.

The CDR3 DNA follows: TGTGCCAGCAGTAGGGACAGGAACACTGAAGCTTTCTTT. Translated, it gives CASSRDRNTEAFF. The chain has TRBV6-5 and TRBJ1-1; 7 nucleotides align to TRBD1. Trimming took 5 bases from V and 1 from J; bases not matched to a gene: 1. The CDR3 spans 13 residues. Germline CDR1 is MNHEY and CDR2 is SVGAGI.

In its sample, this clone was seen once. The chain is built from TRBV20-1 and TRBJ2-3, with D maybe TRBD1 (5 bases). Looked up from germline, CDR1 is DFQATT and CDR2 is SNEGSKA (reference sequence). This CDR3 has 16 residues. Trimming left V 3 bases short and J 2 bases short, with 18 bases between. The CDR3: CSASDLDLGHTDTQYF. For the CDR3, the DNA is TGCAGTGCTAGTGACCTCGACTTGGGGCACACAGATACGCAGTATTTT.